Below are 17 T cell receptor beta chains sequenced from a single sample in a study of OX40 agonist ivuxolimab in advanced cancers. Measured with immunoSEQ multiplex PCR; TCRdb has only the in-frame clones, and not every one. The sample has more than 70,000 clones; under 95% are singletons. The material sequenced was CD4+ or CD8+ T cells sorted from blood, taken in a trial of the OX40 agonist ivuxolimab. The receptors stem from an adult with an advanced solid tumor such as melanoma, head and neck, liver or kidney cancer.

The CDR3 region is CASSPTSGRSQETQYF. CDR3 nucleotides: TGTGCCAGCAGCCCAACTAGCGGGAGGTCTCAAGAGACCCAGTACTTC. The chain joins TRBV9 to TRBJ2-5, with 12 bases lining up with TRBD2. This CDR3 has 16 residues. CDR1 is SGDLS and CDR2 is YYNGEE in the germline V gene. After removal of 4 bases from V and 2 bases from J, the junction contained 6 bases not matched to a gene.

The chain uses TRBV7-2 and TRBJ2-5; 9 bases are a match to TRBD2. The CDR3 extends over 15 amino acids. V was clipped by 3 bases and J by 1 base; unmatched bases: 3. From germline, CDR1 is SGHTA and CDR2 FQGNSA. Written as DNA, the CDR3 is TGTGCCAGCAGCTTTCTAGCGGGGATCCAAGAGACCCAGTACTTC. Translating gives CASSFLAGIQETQYF.

The CDR3 loop is CAWSNPPGGFTEAFF. CDR3 DNA sequence: TGTGCCTGGAGCAACCCACCCGGTGGCTTCACTGAAGCTTTCTTT. The chain joins TRBV30 to TRBJ1-1; unclear D gene. The CDR3 has 15 residues. Trimming cost V 3 bases and J 4 bases, with 18 bases left between them. In germline, CDR1 is GTSNPN, CDR2 SVGIG (reference sequence).

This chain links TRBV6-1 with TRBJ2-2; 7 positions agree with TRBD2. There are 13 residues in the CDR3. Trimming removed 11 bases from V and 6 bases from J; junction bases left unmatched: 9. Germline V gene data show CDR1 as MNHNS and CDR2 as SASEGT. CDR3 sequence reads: CASGRVGSGELFF. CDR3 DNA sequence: TGTGCCTCGGGGAGGGTTGGCTCCGGGGAGCTGTTTTTT.

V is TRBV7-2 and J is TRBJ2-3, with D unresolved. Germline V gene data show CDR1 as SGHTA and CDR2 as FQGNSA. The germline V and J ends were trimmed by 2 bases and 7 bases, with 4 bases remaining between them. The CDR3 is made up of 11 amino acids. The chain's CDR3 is CASSLTYTQYF. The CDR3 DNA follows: TGTGCCAGCAGCTTAACCTATACGCAGTATTTT. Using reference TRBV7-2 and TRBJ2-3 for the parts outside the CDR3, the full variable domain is GAGVSQSPSNKVTEKGKDVELRCDPISGHTALYWYRQSLGQGLEFLIYFQGNSAPDKSGLPSDRFSAERTGGSVSTLTIQRTQQEDSAVYLCASSLTYTQYFGPGTRLTVL.

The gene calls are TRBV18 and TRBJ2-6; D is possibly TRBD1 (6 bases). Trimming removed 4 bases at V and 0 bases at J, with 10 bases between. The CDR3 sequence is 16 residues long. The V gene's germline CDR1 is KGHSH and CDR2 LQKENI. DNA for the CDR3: TGTGCCAGCTCACAAGGACAGCTCTCTGGGGCCAACGTCCTGACTTTC. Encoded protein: CASSQGQLSGANVLTF. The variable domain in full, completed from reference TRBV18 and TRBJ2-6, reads NAGVMQNPRHLVRRRGQEARLRCSPMKGHSHVYWYRQLPEEGLKFMVYLQKENIIDESGMPKERFSAEFPKEGPSILRIQQVVRGDSAAYFCASSQGQLSGANVLTFGAGSRLTVL.

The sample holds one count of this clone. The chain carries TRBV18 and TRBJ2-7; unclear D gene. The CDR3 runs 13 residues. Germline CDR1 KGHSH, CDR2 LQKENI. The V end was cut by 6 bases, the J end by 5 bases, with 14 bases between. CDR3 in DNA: TGTGCCAGCTCCTCCTTGGACGGCAACGAGCAGTACTTC. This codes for CASSSLDGNEQYF.

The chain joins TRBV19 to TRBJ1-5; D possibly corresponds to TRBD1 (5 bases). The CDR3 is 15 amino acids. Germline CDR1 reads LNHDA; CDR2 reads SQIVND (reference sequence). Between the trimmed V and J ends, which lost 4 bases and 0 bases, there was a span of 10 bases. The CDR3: CASSTRVYSNQPQHF. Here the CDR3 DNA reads TGTGCCAGTAGTACCAGGGTGTATAGCAATCAGCCCCAGCATTTT. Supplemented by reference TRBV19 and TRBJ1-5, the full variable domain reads DGGITQSPKYLFRKEGQNVTLSCEQNLNHDAMYWYRQDPGQGLRLIYYSQIVNDFQKGDIAEGYSVSREKKESFPLTVTSAQKNPTAFYLCASSTRVYSNQPQHFGDGTRLSIL.

CDR3 nucleotides: TGTGCCAGCTCCTTTCCGGGGAGGAACACCGGGGAGCTGTTTTTT. It yields the protein CASSFPGRNTGELFF. This chain uses TRBV11-2 with TRBJ2-2; D may be TRBD2 (5 bases). CDR1 is SGHAT and CDR2 is FQNNGV in the germline V gene. The CDR3 extends over 15 amino acids. V lost 8 bases to trimming and J lost 1 base, with 14 bases between them.

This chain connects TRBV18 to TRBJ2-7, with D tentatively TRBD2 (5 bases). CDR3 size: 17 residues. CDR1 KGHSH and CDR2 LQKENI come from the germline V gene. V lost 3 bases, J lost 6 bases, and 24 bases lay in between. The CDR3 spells CASSPPGRGTVGSEQYF. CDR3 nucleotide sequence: TGTGCCAGCTCACCCCCAGGTCGGGGTACAGTCGGTAGCGAGCAGTACTTC.

CDR3 DNA sequence: TGTGCCATCCGCGGGAGAGGAGAGACCCAGTACTTC. It yields the protein CAIRGRGETQYF. The chain links TRBV10-3 to TRBJ2-5; 7 nucleotides match TRBD2. V was pared by 8 bases and J by 4 bases, with 4 bases of the junction left unmatched. Per germline, CDR1 ENHRY and CDR2 SYGVKD. This CDR3 region has 12 residues.

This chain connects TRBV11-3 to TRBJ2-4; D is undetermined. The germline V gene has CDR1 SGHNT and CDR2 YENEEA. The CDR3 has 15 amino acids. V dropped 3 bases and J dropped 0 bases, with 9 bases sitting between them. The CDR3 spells CASSFSQLAKNIQYF. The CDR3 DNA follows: TGTGCCAGCAGCTTTTCTCAACTAGCCAAAAACATTCAGTACTTC.

The CDR3 DNA reads TGTGCCAGTAGTATACCGGGGGCCCCCGGCGAGCAGTACTTC. As protein: CASSIPGAPGEQYF. The chain joins TRBV19 to TRBJ2-7; possibly TRBD1 or TRBD2 for D (6 bases each). The CDR3 is 14 amino acids. In germline, CDR1 is LNHDA, CDR2 SQIVND (reference sequence). Between the trimmed V and J ends, which lost 2 bases and 6 bases, there was a span of 14 bases.

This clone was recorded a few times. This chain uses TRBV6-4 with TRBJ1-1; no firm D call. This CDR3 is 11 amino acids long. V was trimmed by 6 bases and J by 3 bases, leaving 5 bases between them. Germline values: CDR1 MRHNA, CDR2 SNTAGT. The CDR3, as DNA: TGTGCCAGCAGCGATTACACTGAAGCTTTCTTT. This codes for CASSDYTEAFF.

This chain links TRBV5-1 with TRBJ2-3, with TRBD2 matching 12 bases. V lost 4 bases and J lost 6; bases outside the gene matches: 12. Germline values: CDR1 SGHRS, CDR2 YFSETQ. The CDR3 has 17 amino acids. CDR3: CASSTQSLAGGSDTQYF. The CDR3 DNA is TGCGCCAGCAGCACCCAGTCGCTAGCGGGAGGGTCGGATACGCAGTATTTT.

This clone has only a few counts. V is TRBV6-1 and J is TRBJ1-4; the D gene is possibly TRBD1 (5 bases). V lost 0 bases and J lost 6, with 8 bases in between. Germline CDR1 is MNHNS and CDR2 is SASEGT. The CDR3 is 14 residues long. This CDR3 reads CASSEADTDEKLFF. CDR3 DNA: TGTGCCAGCAGTGAAGCGGACACGGATGAAAAACTGTTTTTT.

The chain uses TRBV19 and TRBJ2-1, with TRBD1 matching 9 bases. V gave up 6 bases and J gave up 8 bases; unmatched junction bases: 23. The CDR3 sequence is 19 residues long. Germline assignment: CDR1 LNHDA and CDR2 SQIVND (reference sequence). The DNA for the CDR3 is TGTGCCAGTAGCCGACGCGGCGGGACAGGGAATCCCTTAGCAGATGAGCAGTTCTTC. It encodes CASSRRGGTGNPLADEQFF.